The TCR beta chain under discussion was sequenced for a study of cytomegalovirus exposure and HLA in healthy donors. Study in general: Later, an analysis reported that the 120 or so validation repertoires had used the same platform as the roughly 720 first-cohort repertoires. Study-level points and caveats: Subsequent analysis of the 110 or so validation repertoires found a tendency for first-cohort TCR clusters to co-occur. Reported performance of the classifier showed diagnosis of cytomegalovirus status with high specificity and sensitivity. Three CMV-associated chains proved CMV antigen-specific in vitro.

Clones were read by immunoSEQ multiplex PCR, and TCRdb kept only the in-frame ones, dropping some. The sample yields about 120,000 clones, approximately 87% seen once. Trimming took off 2 bases at V and 0 bases at J, with 12 bases between the two ends. The CDR3 length is 15 residues. Germline assignment: CDR1 SGHRS and CDR2 YFSETQ. Points on this clone: The antigen is undetermined.

The genes are TRBV5-1 and TRBJ2-7; tentative D call: TRBD1 (6 bases). This clonotype originated in a woman between 18 and 30 years old in good health and CMV-seropositive. The sequenced sample consisted of PBMCs. Here the CDR3 DNA reads TGCGCCAGCAGCTTCCGACAGGCGAGCTCCTACGAGCAGTACTTC. Encoded protein: CASSFRQASSYEQYF.